This entry lists 23 T cell receptor beta chains sequenced from one sample in a study of control samples from healthy donors and cancer patients. Sequenced by immunoSEQ multiplex PCR; TCRdb stores in-frame clones only, minus some. Found here are 150,000 or so clones, 70% to 90% of them singletons; the top ten hold 12%. The sequencing sample was made of blood. These TCRs come from a young man in good health.

This clone appeared once. The chain links TRBV28 to TRBJ1-4, with no clear D. The CDR3 is 16 amino acids. V lost 4 bases, J lost 7 bases, and 19 bases lay in between. Germline V gives CDR1 MDHEN, CDR2 SYDVKM. The CDR3 loop reads CASSSPALGLGEKLFF. For the CDR3, the DNA is TGTGCCAGCAGTTCACCTGCCCTGGGGTTGGGTGAAAAACTGTTTTTT.

The chain carries TRBV11-2 and TRBJ1-1; D call uncertain. The CDR3 is 14 residues long. The germline gives CDR1 SGHAT, CDR2 FQNNGV. Trimming stripped 3 bases from V and 1 base from J, with 9 bases between. CDR3 residues: CASSFFDRNTEAFF. The DNA of the CDR3 is TGTGCCAGCAGCTTCTTTGACCGGAACACTGAAGCTTTCTTT.

This clone has more than one count but fewer than ten. This chain joins TRBV2 and TRBJ1-5; D unclear. In germline, CDR1 is SNHLY, CDR2 FYNNEI. V was clipped by 4 bases and J by 7 bases, with 14 bases between them. CDR3 length: 14 amino acids. The CDR3 coding sequence is TGTGCCAGCAGTGTAGGGCAGGTTAGGCAGCCCCAGCATTTT. This codes for CASSVGQVRQPQHF.

This sequence joins TRBV27 and TRBJ2-5; maybe TRBD2 (6 bases). Trimming took 1 base from V and 2 from J, leaving 23 bases between them. Germline V gene lookup returns CDR1 MNHEY and CDR2 SMNVEV (reference sequence). The CDR3 consists of 19 residues. The CDR3 sequence is CASSLFALRGSGGQETQYF. The DNA of the CDR3 is TGTGCCAGCAGTTTATTTGCTCTCCGGGGGTCGGGCGGGCAAGAGACCCAGTACTTC.

The J gene is TRBJ2-3, the V gene TRBV10-3, with D possibly matching TRBD2 (6 bases). Trimming took 4 bases from V and 2 from J, leaving 10 bases between them. From germline, CDR1 is ENHRY and CDR2 SYGVKD. This CDR3 has 14 amino acids. CDR3 nucleotide sequence: TGTGCCATCAGTGCGAGCGGGTTCACAGATACGCAGTATTTT. Translating it yields CAISASGFTDTQYF.

V and J are TRBV29-1 and TRBJ1-1, with 9 bases lining up with TRBD1. Germline assignment: CDR1 SQVTM and CDR2 ANQGSEA. The junction had 15 bases not matched to a gene; V was cut back by 7 bases and J by 9 bases. The CDR3 totals 14 residues. In DNA, the CDR3 is TGCAGCGACTCGACAGGGGGGGCCGGAACCCAAGCTTTCTTT. It is translated as CSDSTGGAGTQAFF.

The gene calls are TRBV7-2 and TRBJ2-1; D may be TRBD2 (7 bases). CDR1 SGHTA and CDR2 FQGNSA come from the germline V gene. The CDR3 contains 14 residues. V was trimmed by 4 bases and J by 6 bases, leaving 13 bases between them. The CDR3 loop is CASSSWRGGNEQFF. The CDR3 nucleotides read TGTGCCAGCAGCTCGTGGAGGGGGGGCAATGAGCAGTTCTTC.

The chain has TRBV12-5 and TRBJ2-3; D uncertain. Germline CDR1 and CDR2: LGHNT and FRNRAP. The CDR3 has 15 residues. The ends were cut back, 1 base at V and 0 bases at J, with 8 bases in the middle. CDR3 coding DNA: TGTGCTAGTGGTTTGGGCCTTATGAGCACAGATACGCAGTATTTT. As protein: CASGLGLMSTDTQYF.

The CDR3 here is CASRAPNSVYNEQFF. CDR3 sequence (DNA): TGTGCCAGCAGGGCCCCTAATAGCGTTTACAATGAGCAGTTCTTC. J is TRBJ2-1 and V is TRBV28; a weak D match, TRBD2 (5 bases). The CDR3 has 15 amino acids. V dropped 6 bases and J dropped 4 bases, with 16 bases sitting between them. CDR1 MDHEN and CDR2 SYDVKM come from the germline V gene.

The V gene is TRBV6-1, the J gene TRBJ2-7; no clear D. Trimming removed 0 bases from V and 2 bases from J, with 11 bases in between. This CDR3 contains 15 residues. Per the germline V gene, CDR1 is MNHNS and CDR2 is SASEGT. CDR3: CASSEALYTAYEQYF. CDR3 coding DNA: TGTGCCAGCAGTGAAGCGCTCTACACTGCCTACGAGCAGTACTTC.

The J gene is TRBJ1-1, the V gene TRBV27, with TRBD1 matching over 8 bases. This CDR3 comprises 15 residues. Unmatched junction bases numbered 9, after V lost 6 bases and J lost 3 bases. Germline V gene lookup returns CDR1 MNHEY and CDR2 SMNVEV (reference sequence). The CDR3 loop is CASRPTRGHDTEAFF. In DNA form, the CDR3 reads TGTGCCAGCAGGCCCACCAGGGGGCATGACACTGAAGCTTTCTTT.

The gene calls are TRBV3-1 (or the pseudogene TRBV3-2) and TRBJ1-1, with D unclear. The germline V gene has CDR1 LGHDT and CDR2 YNNKEL (reference sequence). Trimming stripped 3 bases from V and 4 bases from J, with 12 bases between. The CDR3 is 14 amino acids. The CDR3 coding sequence is TGTGCCAGCAGCCAGACCGCGGGAGGCACTGAAGCTTTCTTT. As protein: CASSQTAGGTEAFF.

V and J are TRBV12-5 and TRBJ2-2, with unresolved D. Per the germline V gene, CDR1 is LGHNT and CDR2 is FRNRAP. Trimming left V 7 bases short and J 8 bases short, with 8 bases between. The CDR3 is 11 residues long. The CDR3, as DNA: TGTGCTAGTGCCTTGGAGGGGGAGCTGTTTTTT. Its translation is CASALEGELFF. The variable domain in full, with the rest retrieved from reference TRBV12-5 and TRBJ2-2, is DARVTQTPRHKVTEMGQEVTMRCQPILGHNTVFWYRQTMMQGLELLAYFRNRAPLDDSGMPKDRFSAEMPDATLATLKIQPSEPRDSAVYFCASALEGELFFGEGSRLTVL.

J is TRBJ1-1 and V is TRBV5-4; 7 bases agree with TRBD1. Trimming removed 3 bases from V and 7 bases from J; junction bases left unmatched: 9. This CDR3 spans 14 amino acids. CDR1 is SGHNT, CDR2 YYREEE, per germline (reference sequence). The CDR3 loop is CASSSRQGPFEAFF. CDR3 DNA: TGTGCCAGCAGCTCCCGACAGGGCCCTTTTGAAGCTTTCTTT.

The chain links TRBV4-1 to TRBJ1-1; D uncertain. The CDR3 runs to 12 residues. Trimming shortened V by 6 bases and J by 0 bases, and 5 bases separated the two germline ends. The germline V gene encodes CDR1 MGHRA and CDR2 YSYEKL. The DNA of the CDR3 is TGCGCCAGCAGTTCGATGAACACTGAAGCTTTCTTT. This translates into CASSSMNTEAFF.

The chain couples TRBV3-1 (or the pseudogene TRBV3-2) to TRBJ2-1, with a tentative D call TRBD2 (6 bases). The ends were cut back, 1 base at V and 6 bases at J, with 28 bases in the middle. Germline values: CDR1 LGHDT, CDR2 YNNKEL (reference sequence). There are 20 residues in the CDR3. The CDR3: CASSQGLAQSPFSLGNEQFF. CDR3 sequence (DNA): TGTGCCAGCAGCCAAGGGCTAGCGCAATCTCCTTTTTCTCTCGGCAATGAGCAGTTCTTC.

This chain joins TRBV19 and TRBJ2-2; D might be TRBD2 (6 bases). Deletions cut 1 base from V and 4 bases from J, with 13 bases between. The CDR3 extends over 16 amino acids. Germline CDR1 LNHDA, CDR2 SQIVND (reference sequence). CDR3 residues: CASSIVGGAGTGELFF. The CDR3 DNA reads as TGTGCCAGTAGTATAGTTGGAGGGGCAGGCACCGGGGAGCTGTTTTTT. Full variable domain (missing parts from reference TRBV19 and TRBJ2-2): DGGITQSPKYLFRKEGQNVTLSCEQNLNHDAMYWYRQDPGQGLRLIYYSQIVNDFQKGDIAEGYSVSREKKESFPLTVTSAQKNPTAFYLCASSIVGGAGTGELFFGEGSRLTVL.

This clone has a single count. This chain uses TRBV28 with TRBJ1-3, with D unresolved. This CDR3 is 12 amino acids long. V was pared by 7 bases and J by 0 bases, with 4 bases between. Germline CDR1 reads MDHEN; CDR2 reads SYDVKM. The CDR3 sequence is CASTVSGNTIYF. The CDR3 nucleotides are TGTGCCAGCACCGTCTCTGGAAACACCATATATTTT.

The chain combines TRBV19 with TRBJ2-7; 7 positions match TRBD1. Trimming cost V 3 bases and J 6 bases; bases outside gene matches: 5. The CDR3 has 13 residues. The germline V gene encodes CDR1 LNHDA and CDR2 SQIVND (reference sequence). For the CDR3, the DNA is TGTGCCAGTAGTATCGGGACAGTACGCGAGCAGTACTTC. Its protein product is CASSIGTVREQYF.

The chain carries TRBV5-1 and TRBJ1-1; D remains ambiguous. This CDR3 is built from 13 residues. From germline, CDR1 is SGHRS and CDR2 YFSETQ. Trimming stripped 0 bases from V and 4 bases from J, with 7 bases between. The CDR3 sequence is CASSLVFGTEAFF. Here the CDR3 DNA reads TGCGCCAGCAGCTTGGTTTTTGGCACTGAAGCTTTCTTT.

This clone was observed a few times. This sequence may be a read error, since a much larger clone differs from it by one base. The sample contains more than one DNA sequence encoding this CDR3. J is TRBJ2-3 and V is TRBV7-9, with D unclear. This CDR3 comprises 12 residues. Deletions cut 5 bases from V and 2 bases from J, with 5 bases between. Germline CDR1 and CDR2: SEHNR and FQNEAQ (reference sequence). CDR3 residues: CASSLSTDTQYF. The CDR3 DNA sequence: TGTGCCAGCAGCCTTTCCACAGATACGCAGTATTTT.

This chain joins TRBV5-4 and TRBJ2-3; maybe TRBD2 (7 bases). V was shortened by 4 bases and J by 2 bases, with 14 bases between the two germline ends. The CDR3 consists of 15 residues. CDR1 and CDR2 (germline): SGHNT, YYREEE (reference sequence). The CDR3 here is CASSRRGGSTDTQYF. The CDR3 DNA is TGTGCCAGCAGCCGGAGGGGGGGCTCCACAGATACGCAGTATTTT. Looking up the rest from reference TRBV5-4 and TRBJ2-3 gives the full variable domain: ETGVTQSPTHLIKTRGQQVTLRCSSQSGHNTVSWYQQALGQGPQFIFQYYREEENGRGNFPPRFSGLQFPNYSSELNVNALELDDSALYLCASSRRGGSTDTQYFGPGTRLTVL.

V gene TRBV7-3 combines with J gene TRBJ2-2, with TRBD2 matching over 13 bases. V trimming: 4 bases; J trimming: 5 bases; junction bases outside the gene matches: 7. Germline V CDR1 and CDR2: SGHTA, FQGTGA. The CDR3 spans 17 residues. The CDR3 DNA reads as TGTGCCAGCAGCTCCCCGGGACTAGCGGGGTATACCGGGGAGCTGTTTTTT. Translation gives CASSSPGLAGYTGELFF. Full variable domain (remainder filled in from reference TRBV7-3 and TRBJ2-2): GAGVSQTPSNKVTEKGKYVELRCDPISGHTALYWYRQSLGQGPEFLIYFQGTGAADDSGLPNDRFFAVRPEGSVSTLKIQRTERGDSAVYLCASSSPGLAGYTGELFFGEGSRLTVL.